This T cell receptor beta chain stems from a study of PD-1 blockade in classical Hodgkin lymphoma. Losses at the gene ends were 5 bases for V and 9 bases for J; bases not matched to a gene: 8. The CDR3 spans 15 residues. Looked up from germline, CDR1 is SGHTA and CDR2 is FQGNSA. Time point here: newly diagnosed, previously untreated cHL patient sample. CD4+ T cells were purified from thawed PBMCs by negative selection. Comparators were PBMCs taken from newly diagnosed, untreated classical Hodgkin lymphoma. Clones were sequenced by immunoSEQ multiplex PCR, and TCRdb holds only the in-frame ones, with some missing. Here the sample spans more than 30,000 clones, 88% being singletons.

The TCR originated in a human donor with classical Hodgkin lymphoma. Source material: CD4+ T cells from blood. The chain links TRBV7-2 to TRBJ2-3; 13 bases are shared with TRBD2. The CDR3 DNA reads TGTGCCAGCAGCCCCACTAGCGGGAGGGGACTGACGCAGTATTTT. It yields the protein CASSPTSGRGLTQYF.